One and the same sample provided the 21 T cell receptor beta chains below, sequenced in a study of human T cells and chemical hapten exposure. Regarding time point: healthy volunteer bleed at 6 weeks. Unfractionated whole blood yielded the extracted total RNA. TCRdb processed the RACE reads anew with MiXCR; each CDR3 protein has one entry. The sample yields roughly 75,000 distinct CDR3 sequences, around 9.4% seen once. The source material was whole blood. Every receptor here comes from a female donor in good health. Some clones in this sample may be carry-over from other donors' samples.

A few counts support this clonotype. The genes are TRBV30 and TRBJ1-2; possible D gene TRBD1, 5 bases. CDR1 is GTSNPN, CDR2 SVGIG, per germline (reference sequence). The CDR3 extends over 14 amino acids. The ends were cut back, 2 bases at V and 5 bases at J, with 15 bases in the middle. CDR3 protein: CAWSISSRGYGYTF. The DNA of the CDR3 is TGTGCCTGGAGTATCAGCTCAAGGGGATATGGCTACACCTTC.

The V gene is TRBV4-2, the J gene TRBJ1-4; D is possibly TRBD1 (5 bases). V lost 1 base and J 5 bases, leaving 11 bases between the germline ends. This CDR3 spans 15 amino acids. The V gene's germline CDR1 is LGHNA and CDR2 YNFKEQ. The CDR3 nucleotides are TGTGCCAGCAGCCAAGTTGGGGGACCAAATGAAAAACTGTTTTTT. It specifies CASSQVGGPNEKLFF.

This rearrangement joins TRBV18 to TRBJ1-1, with D hard to call. The ends were cut back, 0 bases at V and 5 bases at J, with 10 bases in the middle. The CDR3 is 14 amino acids. Germline CDR1 is KGHSH and CDR2 is LQKENI. DNA for the CDR3: TGTGCCAGCTCACCACCGATAACGGGGACTGAAGCTTTCTTT. It codes for CASSPPITGTEAFF.

The V call is TRBV27, the J call TRBJ2-1, with TRBD1 matching over 7 bases. Trimming at V came to 4 bases and at J to 3 bases, leaving 9 bases not matched to a gene. CDR1 and CDR2 from the germline V gene are MNHEY and SMNVEV (reference sequence). There are 16 residues in the CDR3. The CDR3 here is CASSSHLTGFYNEQFF. For the CDR3, the DNA is TGTGCCAGCAGTTCTCACCTGACAGGGTTCTACAATGAGCAGTTCTTC.

This clonotype was seen ten or more times. The V call is TRBV10-3, the J call TRBJ2-3; TRBD1 or TRBD2 may be the D gene (5 bases each). This CDR3 contains 13 residues. CDR1 is ENHRY and CDR2 is SYGVKD in the germline V gene. V was clipped by 2 bases and J by 6 bases, with 9 bases between them. The CDR3 protein is CAISEGGGDTQYF. The CDR3 bases are TGTGCCATCAGTGAGGGTGGGGGTGATACGCAGTATTTT.

The V gene is TRBV15, the J gene TRBJ1-1; D uncertain. The CDR3 covers 13 residues. Germline CDR1 and CDR2: LNHNV and YYDKDF (reference sequence). The V and J ends lost 0 bases and 11 bases respectively, with 13 bases between them. The CDR3 region has the DNA TGTGCCACCAGCAGAGACGGAGGAGTCGGGGCTTTCTTT. Translation gives CATSRDGGVGAFF.

The V gene is TRBV20-1, the J gene TRBJ2-2; D is possibly TRBD2 (5 bases). The CDR3 runs 12 residues. CDR1 DFQATT and CDR2 SNEGSKA come from the germline V gene (reference sequence). CDR3 region: CREDTGAGELFF. CDR3 nucleotide sequence: TGCAGAGAAGACACCGGGGCCGGGGAGCTGTTTTTT.

This clonotype was counted ten times or more. This chain joins TRBV25-1 and TRBJ1-2; unclear D gene. Germline loops: CDR1 MGHDK, CDR2 SYGVNS. Trimming left V 5 bases short and J 7 bases short, with 11 bases between. This CDR3 contains 12 residues. The CDR3 loop is CASSPGLIGYTF. CDR3 bases: TGTGCCAGCAGTCCCGGACTCATTGGCTACACCTTC.

The rearrangement links TRBV5-6 to TRBJ2-2; D uncertain. The CDR3 loop spans 16 amino acids. CDR1 is SGHDT, CDR2 YYEEEE, per germline. V lost 0 bases and J 4 bases, leaving 13 bases between the germline ends. CDR3 sequence (DNA): TGTGCCAGCAGCTTGGCGTCTAAAAGAAGCACCGGGGAGCTGTTTTTT. It translates to CASSLASKRSTGELFF.

This chain connects TRBV12-3 or TRBV12-4 to TRBJ1-3, with 10 bases fitting TRBD1. V trimming: 6 bases; J trimming: 1 base; junction bases outside the gene matches: 12. The CDR3 totals 18 residues. The CDR3 spells CASSPGKTGGASGNTIYF. The CDR3 DNA follows: TGTGCCAGCAGCCCCGGGAAGACAGGGGGCGCTTCTGGAAACACCATATATTTT.

This clonotype was observed at least ten times. The chain is built from TRBV3-1 and TRBJ2-3; D gene uncertain. V gave up 2 bases and J gave up 6 bases, with 9 bases separating them. This CDR3 spans 13 amino acids. Germline V gene sequence: CDR1 LGHDT, CDR2 YNNKEL (reference sequence). The CDR3 sequence: CASSQNVGDTQYF. CDR3 bases: TGTGCCAGCAGCCAAAATGTCGGGGATACGCAGTATTTT.

This clonotype was observed many times. This chain connects TRBV20-1 to TRBJ2-7; 9 bases map to TRBD1. Germline assignment: CDR1 DFQATT and CDR2 SNEGSKA (reference sequence). This CDR3 is built from 16 residues. Trimming took 5 bases from V and 5 from J; bases not matched to a gene: 16. CDR3 region: CSAAPLGQGKGDEQYF. The CDR3 DNA reads as TGCAGTGCTGCCCCCCTTGGACAGGGGAAGGGGGACGAGCAGTACTTC.

This clonotype was found many times. The V and J genes are TRBV11-2 and TRBJ1-4, with no clear D. Trimming took 5 bases from V and 5 from J, leaving 12 bases between them. CDR3 length equals 14 residues. CDR1 SGHAT and CDR2 FQNNGV come from the germline V gene. CDR3 amino acids: CASSLGRLNEKLFF. For the CDR3, the DNA is TGTGCCAGCAGCCTAGGACGGCTAAATGAAAAACTGTTTTTT.

In its sample, this clonotype was seen many times. The chain couples TRBV5-4 to TRBJ1-5, with no clear D. The V and J ends lost 1 base and 2 bases respectively, with 10 bases between them. The CDR3 contains 15 residues. Per the germline V gene, CDR1 is SGHNT and CDR2 is YYREEE (reference sequence). DNA of the CDR3: TGTGCCAGCAGCTTGAGAGAGACGGGCAATCAGCCCCAGCATTTT. Protein sequence: CASSLRETGNQPQHF.

The genes are TRBV4-2 and TRBJ2-3; D is unresolved. The V gene lost 4 bases and the J gene lost 5 bases, with 7 bases spanning the gap. Germline V gene sequence: CDR1 LGHNA, CDR2 YNFKEQ. CDR3 size: 12 residues. CDR3 bases: TGTGCCAGCAGCCCTGGTGGAGATACGCAGTATTTT. It codes for CASSPGGDTQYF.

This clonotype was recorded at least ten times. V is TRBV4-1 and J is TRBJ1-4; D may be TRBD1 (6 bases). Germline V gene lookup returns CDR1 MGHRA and CDR2 YSYEKL. The length of the CDR3 is 14 residues. Trimming took 2 bases from V and 8 from J, leaving 12 bases between them. The CDR3 reads CASSQTGFREKLFF. The CDR3 coding sequence is TGCGCCAGCAGCCAAACAGGGTTTAGGGAAAAACTGTTTTTT.

The chain combines TRBV5-1 with TRBJ2-6, with TRBD1 matching over 8 bases. J gave up 12 bases and V 3 bases, and 14 bases lay outside the gene matches. This CDR3 has 16 amino acids. Germline V CDR1 and CDR2: SGHRS, YFSETQ. The CDR3, as DNA: TGCGCCAGCAGCTGGCGCCTAGGACAGGGCAAGAGCGTCCTGACTTTC. This codes for CASSWRLGQGKSVLTF. Based on the CDR3 plus reference TRBV5-1 and TRBJ2-6, the full variable domain is KAGVTQTPRYLIKTRGQQVTLSCSPISGHRSVSWYQQTPGQGLQFLFEYFSETQRNKGNFPGRFSGRQFSNSRSEMNVSTLELGDSALYLCASSWRLGQGKSVLTFGAGSRLTVL.

Ten or more counts support this clonotype. The chain combines TRBV12-3 or TRBV12-4 with TRBJ1-5; D uncertain. This CDR3 is built from 15 residues. The V and J ends lost 1 base and 9 bases respectively, with 16 bases between them. The CDR3 DNA follows: TGTGCCAGCAGTTTAGTCCCGGGGTTAGGCCGGCCCCAGCATTTT. The encoded protein is CASSLVPGLGRPQHF.

This clonotype was seen at least ten times. The rearrangement joins TRBV11-2 to TRBJ2-7; D gene unclear. V lost 6 bases and J 0 bases, leaving 15 bases between the germline ends. This CDR3 contains 15 residues. Germline V gene lookup returns CDR1 SGHAT and CDR2 FQNNGV. As DNA, the CDR3 is TGTGCCAGCAGGGCTCTTAACCACCTCTCCTACGAGCAGTACTTC. Its protein product is CASRALNHLSYEQYF.

This clonotype showed up just a few times. The chain joins TRBV4-1 to TRBJ2-7, with 8 positions matching TRBD2. Trimming removed 4 bases from V and 7 bases from J; junction bases left unmatched: 6. From germline, CDR1 is MGHRA and CDR2 YSYEKL. The CDR3 consists of 13 residues. In nucleotides, the CDR3 is TGCGCCAGCAGCCCATACGGCGGGGGGGAGCAGTACTTC. Protein sequence: CASSPYGGGEQYF.

CDR3 loop: CASTQRGFGYTF. The CDR3 coding sequence is TGTGCCAGCACCCAAAGAGGGTTTGGCTACACCTTC. The chain uses TRBV12-3 or TRBV12-4 and TRBJ1-2, with no clear D. With 7 bases removed from V and 7 bases from J, the gap between germline ends came to 13 bases. The CDR3 spans 12 residues.